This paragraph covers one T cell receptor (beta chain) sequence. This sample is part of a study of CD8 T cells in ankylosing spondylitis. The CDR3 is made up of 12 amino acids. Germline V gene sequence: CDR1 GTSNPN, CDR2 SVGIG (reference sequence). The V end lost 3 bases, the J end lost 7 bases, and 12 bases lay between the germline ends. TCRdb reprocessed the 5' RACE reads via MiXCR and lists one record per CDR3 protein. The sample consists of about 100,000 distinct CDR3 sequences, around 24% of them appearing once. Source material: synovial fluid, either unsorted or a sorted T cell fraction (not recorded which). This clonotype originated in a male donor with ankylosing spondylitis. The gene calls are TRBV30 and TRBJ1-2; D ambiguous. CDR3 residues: CAWRPTTAGYTF. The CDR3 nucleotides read TGTGCCTGGAGGCCGACTACAGCTGGCTACACCTTC.